This TCR beta chain was profiled in a study of response to subunit inactivated influenza vaccine. The study, taken as a whole, reports: Every seasonal influenza vaccination brings in few new T cells, the authors suggested.

CDR3 length equals 11 residues. Trimming left V 6 bases short and J 6 bases short, with 6 bases between. The V gene's germline CDR1 is ENHRY and CDR2 SYGVKD. TCRdb independently ran MiXCR on the RT-PCR reads; one entry per CDR3 protein. The data hold 500,000 to 550,000 distinct CDR3 sequences, with approximately 6.9% observed a single time. About this clonotype itself: The antigen is unknown.

V usage is TRBV10-3 and J usage is TRBJ2-1; no reliable D call. The sequence came from a man between 50 and 69 years old who received an inactivated influenza vaccine. The sample in question was PBMCs from blood, obtained around 2 years after vaccination. CDR3 sequence reads: CAIRNVNEQFF. The CDR3, as DNA: TGTGCCATCAGGAACGTCAATGAGCAGTTCTTC.